These T cell receptor beta chains were read from a single sample in a study of identical twins. TCRdb called the 5' RACE reads again in MiXCR, with one record for every CDR3 protein. Altogether around 370,000 distinct CDR3 sequences are present, roughly 10% being singletons, with the ten largest covering roughly 9%. Sequencing was done on a sample of naive T cells sorted from blood. These receptors came from a woman in her fifties or sixties in good health. CDR3s include the opening cysteine and the closing phenylalanine or tryptophan.

v_gene: TRBV20-1; j_gene: TRBJ1-4; len: 14; CDR3aa: CSASLQTTNEKLFF
v_gene: TRBV6-5; j_gene: TRBJ2-1; len: 13; CDR3aa: CASSYKDYDEQFF
v_gene: TRBV14; j_gene: TRBJ2-1; len: 16; CDR3aa: CASSHLAGGSYNEQFF
v_gene: TRBV20-1; j_gene: TRBJ2-5; len: 12; CDR3aa: CSARDHQETQYF
v_gene: TRBV5-1; j_gene: TRBJ2-2; len: 12; CDR3aa: CASRLGSGELFF
v_gene: TRBV12-3/TRBV12-4; j_gene: TRBJ2-5; len: 14; CDR3aa: CASSRNQGGETQYF
v_gene: TRBV5-1; j_gene: TRBJ1-5; len: 13; CDR3aa: CASSRDGDQPQHF
v_gene: TRBV19; j_gene: TRBJ2-3; len: 17; CDR3aa: CASSTPTGERSTDTQYF
v_gene: TRBV2; j_gene: TRBJ2-7; len: 10; CDR3aa: CASSPTEQYF
v_gene: TRBV27; j_gene: TRBJ2-3; len: 16; CDR3aa: CASSFRLAGDTDTQYF
v_gene: TRBV20-1; j_gene: TRBJ1-1; len: 14; CDR3aa: CSAPDLRVGTEAFF
v_gene: TRBV11-3; j_gene: TRBJ2-3; len: 12; CDR3aa: CASSPRSDTQYF
v_gene: TRBV20-1; j_gene: TRBJ2-3; len: 15; CDR3aa: CSAPPISGSRNTQYF
v_gene: TRBV6-5; j_gene: TRBJ2-1; len: 19; CDR3aa: CASRYPLAGVHSDTNEQFF
v_gene: TRBV30; j_gene: TRBJ2-7; len: 14; CDR3aa: CAWRRTGGFYEQYF
v_gene: TRBV5-1; j_gene: TRBJ2-1; len: 13; CDR3aa: CASRVYGDNEQFF
v_gene: TRBV5-1; j_gene: TRBJ2-5; len: 14; CDR3aa: CASSFSGAGETQYF
v_gene: TRBV3-1; j_gene: TRBJ2-7; len: 14; CDR3aa: CASSQTHRTNEQYF
v_gene: TRBV24-1; j_gene: TRBJ2-1; len: 13; CDR3aa: CATSDPPSNEQFF
v_gene: TRBV7-9; j_gene: TRBJ2-3; len: 12; CDR3aa: CASGILMDTQYF
v_gene: TRBV20-1; j_gene: TRBJ2-2; len: 16; CDR3aa: CSARDLDRLHTGELFF
v_gene: TRBV27; j_gene: TRBJ1-5; len: 15; CDR3aa: CASMTQQGSGQPQHF
v_gene: TRBV20-1; j_gene: TRBJ2-5; len: 15; CDR3aa: CSASSGNELTETQYF
v_gene: TRBV3-1; j_gene: TRBJ1-4; len: 17; CDR3aa: CASSQLDTRTFNEKLFF
v_gene: TRBV19; j_gene: TRBJ2-5; len: 11; CDR3aa: CASSQLGQKYF
v_gene: TRBV2; j_gene: TRBJ2-1; len: 14; CDR3aa: CASRGLRAYNEQFF
v_gene: TRBV12-3/TRBV12-4; j_gene: TRBJ1-2; len: 12; CDR3aa: CASKRSYSGYTF
v_gene: TRBV5-1; j_gene: TRBJ1-1; len: 17; CDR3aa: CASSLRLLGTGNTEAFF
v_gene: TRBV24-1; j_gene: TRBJ2-1; len: 16; CDR3aa: CATSDTGGQTYNEQFF
v_gene: TRBV27; j_gene: TRBJ2-3; len: 15; CDR3aa: CASSSNGLGTDTQYF
v_gene: TRBV4-2; j_gene: TRBJ2-3; len: 16; CDR3aa: CASSQRTSRSTDTQYF
v_gene: TRBV5-1; j_gene: TRBJ2-7; len: 13; CDR3aa: CASSWLAGYEQYF
v_gene: TRBV3-1; j_gene: TRBJ2-5; len: 14; CDR3aa: CASSQAGGEETQYF
v_gene: TRBV24-1; j_gene: TRBJ2-1; len: 16; CDR3aa: CATSDPTSTQFYEQFF
v_gene: TRBV3-1; j_gene: TRBJ2-1; len: 14; CDR3aa: CASSQGLSSNEQFF
v_gene: TRBV20-1; j_gene: TRBJ1-2; len: 14; CDR3aa: CSASPTQGALGYTF
v_gene: TRBV6-5; j_gene: TRBJ2-1; len: 14; CDR3aa: CASGDRGRLDEQFF
v_gene: TRBV21-1; j_gene: TRBJ2-1; len: 17; CDR3aa: CASSEAAKRETSNEQFF
v_gene: TRBV5-1; j_gene: TRBJ2-2; len: 17; CDR3aa: CASSTSGTGLRTGELFF
v_gene: TRBV12-3/TRBV12-4; j_gene: TRBJ2-2; len: 12; CDR3aa: CASGFGTGELFF
v_gene: TRBV5-1; j_gene: TRBJ2-7; len: 15; CDR3aa: CASSLGAKSSYEQYF
v_gene: TRBV7-9; j_gene: TRBJ2-3; len: 15; CDR3aa: CASRPPGLATDTQYF
v_gene: TRBV7-8; j_gene: TRBJ2-3; len: 13; CDR3aa: CASSLKTSGTQYF
v_gene: TRBV29-1; j_gene: TRBJ2-5; len: 19; CDR3aa: CSVEGNTPTEWLYQETQYF
v_gene: TRBV20-1; j_gene: TRBJ2-5; len: 14; CDR3aa: CSATTTGDQETQYF
v_gene: TRBV29-1; j_gene: TRBJ2-1; len: 13; CDR3aa: CSVKGIGYNEQFF
v_gene: TRBV5-1; j_gene: TRBJ2-5; len: 15; CDR3aa: CASSPVRDFQETQYF
v_gene: TRBV20-1; j_gene: TRBJ2-1; len: 15; CDR3aa: CSARDSGRPYNEQFF
v_gene: TRBV12-3/TRBV12-4; j_gene: TRBJ1-4; len: 14; CDR3aa: CASSPDPSYEKLFF
v_gene: TRBV24-1; j_gene: TRBJ2-6; len: 16; CDR3aa: CATQGPGVFGANVLTF
v_gene: TRBV20-1; j_gene: TRBJ2-1; len: 14; CDR3aa: CSARGGRDLNEQFF
v_gene: TRBV19; j_gene: TRBJ2-7; len: 14; CDR3aa: CASSRRQASYEQYF
v_gene: TRBV5-1; j_gene: TRBJ2-7; len: 13; CDR3aa: CASSVQVAYEQYF
v_gene: TRBV12-3/TRBV12-4; j_gene: TRBJ1-2; len: 13; CDR3aa: CASSSQGAFGYTF
v_gene: TRBV4-1; j_gene: TRBJ2-3; len: 16; CDR3aa: CASSQLAASSTDTQYF